This T cell receptor beta chain was identified during a study of tumor-infiltrating lymphocytes in primary liver carcinoma. Study outcomes and limitations: Between tumor regions, pairs overlapped more than tumor-adjacent and tumor-blood pairs did.

In addition to blood RNA drawn from unsorted whole blood, germline DNA was extracted. Among the patients, all had chronic HBV infection and none had been treated. Around 3.7 milliliters of peripheral blood were collected before surgery. From around 500 ng of total RNA, TCR beta-specific cDNA was reverse-transcribed using a constant-region primer. Amplification in three nested multiplex PCR rounds with slightly modified ARM-PCR gave rise to TCR beta libraries. TCRdb itself ran the multiplex PCR reads through MiXCR, one entry per CDR3 protein. Of fewer than 400,000 distinct CDR3 sequences listed, 50% to 60% are singletons. Details on this clonotype: Antigen: not known. Since a much larger clone is just one base distant, this may be a read error.

The specimen sequenced was peripheral blood. This TCR came from a woman aged 25 to 39 with primary liver carcinoma and hepatitis B virus infection.

CDR3 residues: CASQDRGPAYTQYF. DNA of the CDR3: TGTGCCAGCCAGGACCGAGGGCCGGCATATACGCAGTATTTT. The rearrangement uses TRBV6-2 or TRBV6-3 and TRBJ2-3; perhaps TRBD2 as D (5 bases). Looked up from germline, CDR1 is MNHEY and CDR2 is SVGEGT. The CDR3 extends over 14 amino acids. Trimming stripped 8 bases from V and 7 bases from J, with 19 bases between.